This paragraph covers one T cell receptor (beta chain) sequence. The sample belongs to a study of blood T cell repertoires in COVID-19. Germline CDR1 and CDR2: MDHEN and SYDVKM. V lost 2 bases and J 2 bases, leaving 12 bases between the germline ends. This CDR3 comprises 15 residues. Method: immunoSEQ multiplex PCR; TCRdb's copy keeps in-frame clones and lacks some. The profile shows about 140,000 clones, about four fifths of them singletons. This rearrangement joins TRBV28 to TRBJ2-5, with D possibly being TRBD1 (5 bases). The material sequenced was peripheral blood. The TCR originated in a man in his sixties or seventies who had recovered from COVID-19. CDR3 DNA sequence: TGTGCCAGCAGTTTACAGGGATTTGGACAAGAGACCCAGTACTTC. Its protein product is CASSLQGFGQETQYF.